This T cell receptor beta chain was obtained from a study of STAT3 mutations in large granular lymphocyte leukemia. General study findings and limits: At least one immunodominant TCR beta clonotype appeared in every T-cell large granular lymphocyte leukemia patient. Persisting codominant clonotypes may have hidden a small pathogenic clone.

Note on this clone: No antigen is known for it.

V gave up 6 bases and J gave up 7 bases, with 22 bases separating them. CDR3 length: 16 residues. Germline-derived CDR1 and CDR2 are LNHDA and SQIVND (reference sequence). Produced via immunoSEQ multiplex PCR; TCRdb's table is partial and in-frame only. There are around 5,700 clones in the sample; over 70% occur only once, and roughly 82% lies in the top ten. The origin of this receptor is a man between 40 and 49 years old with T-cell large granular lymphocyte leukemia. Some clones in this sample may be carry-over from other donors' samples. The material sequenced was peripheral blood mononuclear cells. The chain joins TRBV19 to TRBJ2-4; D is perhaps TRBD2 (6 bases). The CDR3 nucleotides read TGTGCCAGTAGAAACGGAGGGCAGGAGGTGAACAACATTCAGTACTTC. It codes for CASRNGGQEVNNIQYF.